What follows are 20 T cell receptor beta chains derived from one specimen sequenced in a study of T cells in Graves' hyperthyroidism and ophthalmopathy. The CDR3 regions of TCR beta were amplified from RNA transcripts. The study used the HTBI primer set for a first-round RT-PCR of the TCR CDR3. MiXCR, run by TCRdb on the multiplex PCR reads, gives a single entry per CDR3 protein. The table includes around 700,000 distinct CDR3 sequences, 30% to 40% detected once. The source material was blood. The receptors shown here come from a middle-aged woman with Graves' hyperthyroidism.

The V gene is TRBV7-9, the J gene TRBJ2-2, with 7 bases fitting TRBD1. The CDR3 is 15 amino acids. Looked up from germline, CDR1 is SEHNR and CDR2 is FQNEAQ (reference sequence). Unmatched junction bases numbered 3, after V lost 5 bases and J lost 0 bases. DNA for the CDR3: TGTGCCAGCAGCAGACAGGGCACGAACACCGGGGAGCTGTTTTTT. It is translated as CASSRQGTNTGELFF. Looking up the rest from reference TRBV7-9 and TRBJ2-2 gives the full variable domain: DTGVSQNPRHKITKRGQNVTFRCDPISEHNRLYWYRQTLGQGPEFLTYFQNEAQLEKSRLLSDRFSAERPKGSFSTLEIQRTEQGDSAMYLCASSRQGTNTGELFFGEGSRLTVL.

The chain has TRBV20-1 and TRBJ2-5, with TRBD2 matching over 8 bases. The CDR3 has 13 amino acids. V shed 1 base, J shed 7 bases, and the junction held 5 bases outside the gene matches. The germline V gene encodes CDR1 DFQATT and CDR2 SNEGSKA (reference sequence). In nucleotides, the CDR3 is TGCAGTGCTAGAGGGAGCGGGAGAGGGACCCAGTACTTC. Translating it yields CSARGSGRGTQYF.

This chain joins TRBV4-3 and TRBJ2-7; 9 positions match TRBD2. V shed 3 bases and J 2 bases; nucleotides not matched to a gene: 8. The germline V gene encodes CDR1 LGHNA and CDR2 YSLEER. CDR3 length: 16 amino acids. The CDR3 region is CASSQSLAGKTYEQYF. The CDR3 DNA reads TGCGCCAGCAGCCAGAGTCTAGCGGGAAAGACCTACGAGCAGTACTTC.

This clonotype appeared many times. The chain joins TRBV29-1 to TRBJ1-4; a weak D match, TRBD1 (6 bases). Trimming removed 6 bases from V and 8 bases from J, with 13 bases in between. CDR1 SQVTM and CDR2 ANQGSEA come from the germline V gene. The CDR3 has 12 residues. The CDR3 region has the DNA TGCAGCGTCAGCGGGGGGGCAGAAAAACTGTTTTTT. This gives the protein CSVSGGAEKLFF.

This clonotype occurred a few times. The J gene is TRBJ2-7, the V gene TRBV7-9; D is possibly TRBD2 (5 bases). CDR1 is SEHNR, CDR2 FQNEAQ, per germline (reference sequence). V lost 5 bases to trimming and J lost 3 bases, with 17 bases between them. The CDR3 is 15 amino acids. The chain's CDR3 is CASSLGLLRDYEQYF. The CDR3 DNA is TGTGCCAGCAGCCTTGGACTCCTAAGAGACTACGAGCAGTACTTC.

This clonotype has ten or more counts. This chain uses TRBV24-1 with TRBJ1-6; D is uncertain. The CDR3 is made up of 15 amino acids. Trimming took 3 bases from V and 8 from J, leaving 13 bases between them. Germline-derived CDR1 and CDR2 are KGHDR and SFDVKD. This chain's CDR3 is CATSDVTGWDSPLHF. The DNA of the CDR3 is TGTGCCACCAGTGATGTGACTGGGTGGGATTCACCCCTCCACTTT.

This clonotype was detected only a few times. This sequence joins TRBV5-4 and TRBJ1-1; tentatively, D is TRBD1 (6 bases). CDR1 and CDR2 (germline): SGHNT, YYREEE (reference sequence). V lost 3 bases and J lost 2, with 11 bases in between. The CDR3 length is 14 residues. The CDR3 protein is CASSYRQVNTEAFF. CDR3 coding DNA: TGTGCCAGCAGCTACCGACAGGTAAACACTGAAGCTTTCTTT.

This clonotype was observed at least ten times. CDR3 nucleotides: TGTGCCAGCAGCTCGGCTAGGGGTGAAAAACTGTTTTTT. It codes for CASSSARGEKLFF. The chain employs TRBV7-2 and TRBJ1-4, with a tentative D call TRBD1 (5 bases). Germline values: CDR1 SGHTA, CDR2 FQGNSA. V was shortened by 4 bases and J by 7 bases, with 10 bases between the two germline ends. CDR3 length: 13 amino acids.

This clonotype has a count of ten or more. The V and J genes are TRBV19 and TRBJ1-6, with 7 bases that match TRBD1. Looked up from germline, CDR1 is LNHDA and CDR2 is SQIVND (reference sequence). Trimming cost V 6 bases and J 7 bases; bases outside gene matches: 3. This CDR3 has 13 amino acids. The CDR3 is CASSPGQNSPLHF. Here the CDR3 DNA reads TGTGCCAGTAGCCCGGGACAGAATTCACCCCTCCACTTT.

The genes are TRBV7-6 and TRBJ2-5; maybe TRBD1 (5 bases). Germline CDR1 is SGHVS and CDR2 is FNYEAQ. V dropped 5 bases and J dropped 7 bases, with 23 bases sitting between them. The CDR3 contains 16 residues. The CDR3 protein is CASSPETEPVIVTQYF. In nucleotides, the CDR3 is TGTGCCAGCAGCCCAGAGACAGAGCCGGTAATTGTGACCCAGTACTTC.

This clonotype was seen at least ten times. The CDR3 loop reads CASTSQGSRGTEAFF. DNA for the CDR3: TGTGCCAGTACGTCCCAGGGGTCTCGTGGCACTGAAGCTTTCTTT. The chain employs TRBV19 and TRBJ1-1, with D perhaps matching TRBD1 (6 bases). Germline-derived CDR1 and CDR2 are LNHDA and SQIVND (reference sequence). V was clipped by 7 bases and J by 4 bases, with 19 bases between them. This CDR3 contains 15 residues.

The chain carries TRBV29-1 and TRBJ1-6, with a possible D match to TRBD1 (6 bases). Trimming stripped 5 bases from V and 7 bases from J, with 12 bases between. The CDR3 runs 13 residues. From germline, CDR1 is SQVTM and CDR2 ANQGSEA. CDR3 residues: CSVSEGGNSPLHF. The CDR3 DNA reads as TGCAGCGTTAGTGAGGGGGGAAATTCACCCCTCCACTTT.

This clonotype was seen repeatedly, ten times or more. The chain has TRBV4-3 and TRBJ2-5; the match to TRBD2 covers 9 bases. The ends lost 4 bases at V and 5 bases at J; junction bases unmatched: 14. Germline assignment: CDR1 LGHNA and CDR2 YSLEER. The length of the CDR3 is 17 residues. CDR3 protein: CASSPDRSAGGLETQYF. CDR3 DNA sequence: TGCGCCAGCAGCCCAGATCGGTCTGCGGGGGGGCTGGAGACCCAGTACTTC.

A note on this clonotype: A much larger clone differs by one base, so this may be a read error. The chain has TRBV19 and TRBJ1-2; D not certain. CDR1 LNHDA and CDR2 SQIVND come from the germline V gene (reference sequence). The CDR3 contains 12 residues. The V and J ends lost 8 bases and 3 bases respectively, with 10 bases between them. In DNA form, the CDR3 reads TGTGCCAGTTGTGGCACTTACTATGGCTACACCTTC. Translating it yields CASCGTYYGYTF.

Of note for this clonotype: A junction boundary mismatches the germline segment, possibly from a read error. V usage is TRBV11-2 and J usage is TRBJ2-7; TRBD2 agrees at 12 bases. Germline assignment: CDR1 SGHAT and CDR2 FQNNGV. The CDR3 length is 13 residues. CDR3 DNA sequence: TGTGCCGGCAGCCGACTAGCGGGAGATGAGCAGTACTTC. As protein: CAGSRLAGDEQYF.

This clonotype came up once. The rearrangement uses TRBV7-2 and TRBJ1-2; no firm D call. The CDR3 has 11 residues. The V end lost 9 bases, the J end lost 4 bases, and 9 bases lay between the germline ends. CDR1 is SGHTA, CDR2 FQGNSA, per germline. The CDR3 loop is CARQPTYGYTF. The CDR3 nucleotides are TGTGCCAGGCAGCCGACCTATGGCTACACCTTC.

The genes are TRBV6-2 or TRBV6-3 and TRBJ1-1; the match to TRBD1 covers 9 bases. Trimming at V came to 7 bases and at J to 6 bases, leaving 6 bases not matched to a gene. CDR1 and CDR2 (germline): MNHEY, SVGEGT. This CDR3 has 13 residues. The CDR3: CASTYGQGSEAFF. The CDR3 bases are TGTGCCAGCACCTATGGACAGGGGTCTGAAGCTTTCTTT.

This clonotype showed up many times. This chain uses TRBV2 with TRBJ2-7, with 8 nucleotides matching TRBD1. The germline V gene has CDR1 SNHLY and CDR2 FYNNEI. This CDR3 region has 12 residues. Germline trimming cut 6 bases from V and 6 bases from J; bases unmatched to any gene: 4. CDR3 sequence reads: CASSRGPGEQYF. CDR3 DNA: TGTGCCAGCAGCAGGGGGCCTGGCGAGCAGTACTTC.

With respect to this clonotype: Mismatch with germline at one junction end may stem from a read error. CDR3 loop: CASSPGPTWRTEAFF. The CDR3 DNA is TGTGCCAGCAGTCCTGGGCCTACGTGGAGGACTGAAGCTTTCTTT. The genes are TRBV10-3 and TRBJ1-1, with unresolved D. The CDR3 totals 15 residues. The germline V gene encodes CDR1 ENHRY and CDR2 SYGVKD.

The chain uses TRBV10-3 and TRBJ1-4; D not certain. The CDR3 spans 13 residues. The germline CDR1 and CDR2 sequences are ENHRY and SYGVKD. The V gene lost 10 bases and the J gene lost 4 bases, with 13 bases spanning the gap. The CDR3 sequence is CATKKNDNEKLFF. Written as DNA, the CDR3 is TGTGCCACAAAAAAAAACGATAATGAAAAACTGTTTTTT.